What follows are 32 T cell receptor beta chains derived from one specimen sequenced in a study of blood T cell repertoires in COVID-19 (dated by TCRdb to 2020 to 2021). The library came from the immunoSEQ multiplex PCR assay. TCRdb limited this immuneACCESS table to in-frame rearrangements with V and J called. A share of clones is missing; checked studies link under half to unresolved V genes, and the rest is unexplained. A total of 250,000 or so clones appear in this sample, 88% of them only once. The ten top clones hold 3% to 3.5% of the sample. The material sequenced was PBMCs or T cells enriched from blood (not recorded which). The receptors come from a woman aged 35 to 49 who had been exposed to COVID-19.

This chain uses TRBV19 with TRBJ1-4; D is perhaps TRBD1 (5 bases). CDR3 length: 13 residues. Trimming shortened V by 9 bases and J by 8 bases, and 16 bases separated the two germline ends. CDR1 is LNHDA, CDR2 SQIVND, per germline (reference sequence). The CDR3 protein is CASSGRDGEKLFF. DNA of the CDR3: TGTGCCAGCTCCGGCAGGGATGGGGAAAAACTGTTTTTT.

The chain links TRBV11-1 to TRBJ1-2; D gene uncertain. Trimming pared 1 base from V and 4 bases from J, leaving 16 bases between. The germline V gene encodes CDR1 SGHAT and CDR2 FQDESV (reference sequence). The CDR3 runs 16 residues. The CDR3 DNA follows: TGTGCCAGCAGCTTAGGGACTCTCGAAGATACCTATGGCTACACCTTC. Translation: CASSLGTLEDTYGYTF.

The chain carries TRBV9 and TRBJ1-5; weak D call: TRBD1 (6 bases). The CDR3 runs to 15 residues. In germline, CDR1 is SGDLS, CDR2 YYNGEE. Trimming removed 4 bases from V and 5 bases from J, with 16 bases in between. DNA for the CDR3: TGTGCCAGCAGCCCTAGTAACAGGGCGGATCAGCCCCAGCATTTT. Residues: CASSPSNRADQPQHF.

This clone was recorded only once. The V call is TRBV29-1, the J call TRBJ1-2; D not certain. Germline loops: CDR1 SQVTM, CDR2 ANQGSEA. The CDR3 has 12 amino acids. Trimming pared 0 bases from V and 8 bases from J, leaving 10 bases between. This CDR3 reads CSVEDSREGYTF. The DNA for the CDR3 is TGCAGCGTTGAAGACAGTCGGGAAGGCTACACCTTC.

As for this clone: An end of the junction does not agree with germline; a read error may underlie this. J is TRBJ2-5 and V is TRBV5-1; 9 bases line up with TRBD1. This CDR3 contains 15 residues. Germline V lookup: CDR1 SGHRS, CDR2 YFSETQ. The CDR3 nucleotides are TGTGCCAGCAGCTTGGCCCCGGGACAGGGATTGACCCAGTACTTC. As protein: CASSLAPGQGLTQYF. Combining the CDR3 with reference TRBV5-1 and TRBJ2-5 gives the whole variable domain KAGVTQTPRYLIKTRGQQVTLSCSPISGHRSVSWYQQTPGQGLQFLFEYFSETQRNKGNFPGRFSGRQFSNSRSEMNVSTLELGDSALYLCASSLAPGQGLTQYFGPGTRLLVL.

This chain links TRBV19 with TRBJ2-7; 12 bases map to TRBD1. CDR1 is LNHDA, CDR2 SQIVND, per germline (reference sequence). The CDR3 covers 15 residues. Trimming cost V 4 bases and J 4 bases; bases outside gene matches: 5. DNA of the CDR3: TGTGCCAGTAGTACGCCGGGACAGGGGGCTTACGAGCAGTACTTC. This encodes CASSTPGQGAYEQYF. The complete variable domain, with remaining parts taken from reference TRBV19 and TRBJ2-7, reads DGGITQSPKYLFRKEGQNVTLSCEQNLNHDAMYWYRQDPGQGLRLIYYSQIVNDFQKGDIAEGYSVSREKKESFPLTVTSAQKNPTAFYLCASSTPGQGAYEQYFGPGTRLTVT.

The V gene is TRBV28, the J gene TRBJ1-1, with 8 bases fitting TRBD1. Germline V lookup: CDR1 MDHEN, CDR2 SYDVKM. V gave up 2 bases and J gave up 5 bases; unmatched junction bases: 4. The CDR3 totals 14 residues. CDR3 sequence: CASSLTDRATEAFF. CDR3 nucleotide sequence: TGTGCCAGCAGTTTAACGGACAGGGCTACTGAAGCTTTCTTT.

The V gene is TRBV28, the J gene TRBJ1-4; D possibly corresponds to TRBD1 (5 bases). CDR3 length: 14 amino acids. Germline CDR1 reads MDHEN; CDR2 reads SYDVKM. V was shortened by 5 bases and J by 7 bases, with 14 bases between the two germline ends. The CDR3 loop reads CASSPGGGSEKLFF. The CDR3 nucleotides are TGTGCCAGCAGTCCCGGGGGTGGTAGTGAAAAACTGTTTTTT.

The gene calls are TRBV4-3 and TRBJ2-3, with D perhaps TRBD2 (5 bases). The CDR3 covers 17 residues. V was shortened by 2 bases and J by 1 base, with 16 bases between the two germline ends. Germline assignment: CDR1 LGHNA and CDR2 YSLEER. CDR3 region: CASSQIARTWGTDTQYF. In DNA form, the CDR3 reads TGCGCCAGCAGCCAAATAGCGCGAACGTGGGGCACAGATACGCAGTATTTT.

The rearrangement joins TRBV7-2 to TRBJ1-5; 8 bases agree with TRBD1. The CDR3 has 18 residues. Per germline, CDR1 SGHTA and CDR2 FQGNSA. The J segment lost 3 bases and the V segment lost 5 bases, leaving 15 bases of the junction unmatched. Here the CDR3 DNA reads TGTGCCAGCAGCCCGGCATTCGGCAGGGGGCCCCCCAATCAGCCCCAGCATTTT. Its translation is CASSPAFGRGPPNQPQHF.

The chain joins TRBV7-6 to TRBJ1-6; a possible D gene is TRBD1 (5 bases). CDR1 SGHVS and CDR2 FNYEAQ come from the germline V gene. The CDR3 has 15 residues. The germline V and J ends were trimmed by 1 base and 9 bases, with 13 bases remaining between them. The CDR3 nucleotides read TGTGCCAGCAGCTTAGGGGGTCAGGGAACTTCACCCCTCCACTTT. Its translation: CASSLGGQGTSPLHF.

J is TRBJ1-3 and V is TRBV7-9; TRBD1 matches 7 bases. The CDR3 has 16 amino acids. J gave up 2 bases and V 3 bases, and 7 bases lay outside the gene matches. Germline V gene sequence: CDR1 SEHNR, CDR2 FQNEAQ (reference sequence). For the CDR3, the DNA is TGTGCCAGCAGCTTCCCGACCGGACAGGCTGGAAACACCATATATTTT. This gives the protein CASSFPTGQAGNTIYF.

On this clone itself: An end of the junction does not agree with germline; a read error may underlie this. The chain couples TRBV5-1 to TRBJ2-3, with 9 bases that match TRBD2. There are 14 residues in the CDR3. Germline CDR1 and CDR2: SGHRS and YFSETQ. The CDR3 DNA reads TGTGCCAGCAGCTTGGCGGGAGGGACAGATACGCAGTATTTT. Its translation is CASSLAGGTDTQYF.

The chain uses TRBV20-1 and TRBJ1-2; no clear D gene. This CDR3 is built from 11 residues. Germline loops: CDR1 DFQATT, CDR2 SNEGSKA (reference sequence). Deletions cut 6 bases from V and 12 bases from J, with 17 bases between. CDR3 coding DNA: TGCAGTGCCGGGTATGTGGCGGCAAACACCTTC. Its translation is CSAGYVAANTF.

The chain is built from TRBV6-5 and TRBJ2-7, with D tentatively TRBD2 (6 bases). CDR1 MNHEY and CDR2 SVGAGI come from the germline V gene. The CDR3 is made up of 14 amino acids. Trimming removed 2 bases from V and 5 bases from J, with 13 bases in between. The CDR3 DNA reads as TGTGCCAGCAGTTACCGGGGGATTCTCAACGAGCAGTACTTC. Protein: CASSYRGILNEQYF.

This rearrangement joins TRBV5-4 to TRBJ1-2, with TRBD1 matching 9 bases. This CDR3 region has 13 residues. The V and J ends lost 4 bases and 8 bases, in that order; junction bases with no gene match: 6. Germline lookup yields CDR1 SGHNT and CDR2 YYREEE (reference sequence). The CDR3 spells CASSLGQGNGYTF. Written as DNA, the CDR3 is TGTGCCAGCAGCCTTGGACAGGGGAACGGCTACACCTTC.

This clone was observed a handful of times. The CDR3 spells CASSLLGRGNGDTEAFF. Written as DNA, the CDR3 is TGTGCCAGCAGTTTATTGGGGCGGGGAAACGGGGACACTGAAGCTTTCTTT. The V gene is TRBV27, the J gene TRBJ1-1; D possibly corresponds to TRBD1 (5 bases). Germline loops: CDR1 MNHEY, CDR2 SMNVEV (reference sequence). The CDR3 sequence is 17 residues long. Trimming cost V 1 base and J 3 bases, with 18 bases left between them.

In its sample, this clone was seen once. In DNA, the CDR3 is TGTGCCAGCACCCCTGGGGGGGCAGGGAAAGAGGATGAGCAGTTCTTC. Its translation is CASTPGGAGKEDEQFF. The chain is built from TRBV28 and TRBJ2-1, with a possible D match to TRBD2 (7 bases). The CDR3 runs to 16 residues. The V end lost 7 bases, the J end lost 8 bases, and 24 bases lay between the germline ends. Looked up from germline, CDR1 is MDHEN and CDR2 is SYDVKM.

This chain links TRBV5-1 with TRBJ1-1, with D tentatively TRBD1 (6 bases). CDR1 and CDR2 from the germline V gene are SGHRS and YFSETQ. Trimming removed 0 bases at V and 7 bases at J, with 10 bases between. This CDR3 is built from 13 residues. The CDR3 region has the DNA TGCGCCAGCAGCTTGGCCGGACAGCGTGAAGCTTTCTTT. Residues: CASSLAGQREAFF.

The gene calls are TRBV5-4 and TRBJ2-3, with 7 nucleotides matching TRBD2. CDR1 and CDR2 (germline): SGHNT, YYREEE (reference sequence). The CDR3 spans 14 residues. Trimming at V came to 0 bases and at J to 5 bases, leaving 3 bases not matched to a gene. CDR3 residues: CASSLAWEGDTQYF. The DNA of the CDR3 is TGTGCCAGCAGCTTGGCTTGGGAGGGAGATACGCAGTATTTT.

The chain employs TRBV5-5 and TRBJ2-3; D is unclear. V dropped 0 bases and J dropped 2 bases, with 13 bases sitting between them. Germline V gene sequence: CDR1 SGHKS, CDR2 YYEKEE (reference sequence). The length of the CDR3 is 16 residues. The CDR3 loop reads CASSLALVSTTDTQYF. The CDR3 DNA is TGTGCCAGCAGCTTGGCTCTAGTGTCGACCACAGATACGCAGTATTTT.

The rearrangement uses TRBV5-1 and TRBJ2-7; D is perhaps TRBD1 (5 bases). Germline-derived CDR1 and CDR2 are SGHRS and YFSETQ. The CDR3 extends over 14 amino acids. Trimming left V 4 bases short and J 5 bases short, with 16 bases between. Written as DNA, the CDR3 is TGCGCCAGCAGCAAAACCTCAGGGTTCGACGAGCAGTACTTC. This gives the protein CASSKTSGFDEQYF.

The CDR3 is CASSYPTSRGGNEQFF. CDR3 sequence (DNA): TGTGCCAGCAGTTACCCCACTTCGCGGGGCGGGAATGAGCAGTTCTTC. V and J are TRBV6-2 or TRBV6-3 and TRBJ2-1, with a possible D match to TRBD2 (6 bases). The CDR3 contains 16 residues. Trimming removed 2 bases from V and 7 bases from J, with 18 bases in between. The germline V gene has CDR1 MNHEY and CDR2 SVGEGT.

The V gene is TRBV15, the J gene TRBJ1-2; no definite D call. Per the germline V gene, CDR1 is LNHNV and CDR2 is YYDKDF (reference sequence). The CDR3 extends over 10 amino acids. The germline V and J ends were trimmed by 1 base and 10 bases, with 4 bases remaining between them. The DNA of the CDR3 is TGTGCCACCAGCAGAGCAGACTACACCTTC. Its protein is CATSRADYTF. The full variable domain, completed using reference TRBV15 and TRBJ1-2, is DAMVIQNPRYQVTQFGKPVTLSCSQTLNHNVMYWYQQKSSQAPKLLFHYYDKDFNNEADTPDNFQSRRPNTSFCFLDIRSPGLGDTAMYLCATSRADYTFGSGTRLTVV.

This rearrangement joins TRBV2 to TRBJ1-5, with TRBD1 matching 7 bases. CDR3 size: 16 residues. Trimming cost V 4 bases and J 2 bases; bases outside gene matches: 8. Germline CDR1 reads SNHLY; CDR2 reads FYNNEI. The CDR3 DNA sequence: TGTGCCAGCAGTGGACAGGGAACAGGAGGCAATCAGCCCCAGCATTTT. Translation: CASSGQGTGGNQPQHF.

The chain uses TRBV19 and TRBJ2-7; D gene ambiguous. V lost 3 bases and J 2 bases, leaving 8 bases between the germline ends. The CDR3 is made up of 13 amino acids. The V gene's germline CDR1 is LNHDA and CDR2 SQIVND (reference sequence). Here the CDR3 reads CASSIYLTYEQYF. In DNA, the CDR3 is TGTGCCAGTAGTATCTACCTCACCTACGAGCAGTACTTC.

This chain joins TRBV7-6 and TRBJ1-1; 7 bases agree with TRBD1. Germline trimming cut 5 bases from V and 0 bases from J; bases unmatched to any gene: 3. Per the germline V gene, CDR1 is SGHVS and CDR2 is FNYEAQ. The CDR3 is 14 amino acids. The CDR3 loop reads CASSETGMNTEAFF. CDR3 coding DNA: TGTGCCAGCAGCGAGACAGGGATGAACACTGAAGCTTTCTTT.

The genes are TRBV7-9 and TRBJ1-3; D remains unclear. Germline V gene lookup returns CDR1 SEHNR and CDR2 FQNEAQ (reference sequence). The germline V and J ends were trimmed by 2 bases and 2 bases, with 7 bases remaining between them. The CDR3 is 14 amino acids. CDR3: CASSLSGAGNTIYF. The DNA for the CDR3 is TGTGCCAGCAGCTTATCCGGGGCTGGAAACACCATATATTTT.

The rearrangement uses TRBV14 and TRBJ1-1, with D perhaps TRBD1 (6 bases). CDR3 length equals 14 residues. V shed 4 bases and J shed 4 bases, with 13 bases lying between them. Germline CDR1 and CDR2: SGHDN and FVKESK. For the CDR3, the DNA is TGTGCCAGCAGCCCTCACCAAGGGGGCACTGAAGCTTTCTTT. Protein sequence: CASSPHQGGTEAFF.

The chain has TRBV5-4 and TRBJ2-3, with TRBD1 as a possible D gene (5 bases). V lost 6 bases to trimming and J lost 2 bases, with 16 bases between them. There are 15 residues in the CDR3. The germline V gene encodes CDR1 SGHNT and CDR2 YYREEE (reference sequence). The DNA for the CDR3 is TGTGCCAGCAAAAGTAGGGGAATTAACACAGATACGCAGTATTTT. Protein: CASKSRGINTDTQYF. The whole variable domain, remainder taken from reference TRBV5-4 and TRBJ2-3, is ETGVTQSPTHLIKTRGQQVTLRCSSQSGHNTVSWYQQALGQGPQFIFQYYREEENGRGNFPPRFSGLQFPNYSSELNVNALELDDSALYLCASKSRGINTDTQYFGPGTRLTVL.

This clone occurred once. This chain uses TRBV28 with TRBJ1-4; D might be TRBD1 (6 bases). The CDR3 sequence is 14 residues long. The germline V gene has CDR1 MDHEN and CDR2 SYDVKM. Trimming took off 3 bases at V and 5 bases at J, with 10 bases between the two ends. The CDR3 region is CASSLGRGNEKLFF. CDR3 in DNA: TGTGCCAGCAGTTTGGGCAGGGGAAATGAAAAACTGTTTTTT.

The rearrangement links TRBV12-3 or TRBV12-4 to TRBJ1-1, with D uncertain. The CDR3 sequence is 11 residues long. The V end lost 2 bases, the J end lost 11 bases, and 9 bases lay between the germline ends. The CDR3 nucleotides are TGTGCCAGCAGTTTATGGGGAGAGGCTTTCTTT. Its protein is CASSLWGEAFF.